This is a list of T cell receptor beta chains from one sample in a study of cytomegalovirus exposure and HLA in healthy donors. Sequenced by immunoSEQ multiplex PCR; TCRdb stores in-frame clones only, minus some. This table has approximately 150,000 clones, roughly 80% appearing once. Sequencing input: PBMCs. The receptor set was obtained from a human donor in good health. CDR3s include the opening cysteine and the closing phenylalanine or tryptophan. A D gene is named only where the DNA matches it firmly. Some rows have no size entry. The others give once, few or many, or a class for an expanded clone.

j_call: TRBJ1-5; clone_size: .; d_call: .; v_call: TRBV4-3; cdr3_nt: TGCGCCAGCAGCCAAAGACACTCTGATCAGCCCCAGCATTTT; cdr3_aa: CASSQRHSDQPQHF
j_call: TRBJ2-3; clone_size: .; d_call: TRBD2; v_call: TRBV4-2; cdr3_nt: TGTGCCAGCAGCCAAGAAGGGCAGCGGGGGCCATATTTCACAGATACGCAGTATTTT; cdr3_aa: CASSQEGQRGPYFTDTQYF
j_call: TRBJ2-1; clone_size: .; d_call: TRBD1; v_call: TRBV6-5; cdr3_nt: TGTGCCAGCAGTTTCCGGGACAGTTACAATGAGCAGTTCTTC; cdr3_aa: CASSFRDSYNEQFF
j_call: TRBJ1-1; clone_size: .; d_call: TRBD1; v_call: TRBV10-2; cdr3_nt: TGCGCCAGCAGTGAGAACGGACAGGGCACTGAAGCTTTCTTT; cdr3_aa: CASSENGQGTEAFF
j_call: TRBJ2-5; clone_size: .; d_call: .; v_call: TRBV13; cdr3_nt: TGTGCCAGCAGCTTAGGCAGACAGGTCGAGACCCAGTACTTC; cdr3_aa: CASSLGRQVETQYF
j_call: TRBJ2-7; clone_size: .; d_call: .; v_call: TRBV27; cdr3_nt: TGTGCCAGCAGGATCCGGGACAAGTCCTACGAGCAGTACTTC; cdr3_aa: CASRIRDKSYEQYF
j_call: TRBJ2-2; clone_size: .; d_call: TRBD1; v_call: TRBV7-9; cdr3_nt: TGTGCCAGCAGCCACGCAGGGGGATCGAGCACCGGGGAGCTGTTTTTT; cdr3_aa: CASSHAGGSSTGELFF
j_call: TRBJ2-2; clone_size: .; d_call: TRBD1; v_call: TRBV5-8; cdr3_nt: TGTGCCAGCAGCTCCCGGGACAGAAACTTCGGGGAGCTGTTTTTT; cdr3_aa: CASSSRDRNFGELFF
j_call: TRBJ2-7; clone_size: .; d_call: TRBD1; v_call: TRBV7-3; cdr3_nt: TGTGCCAGCAGCTTAGAAGGGGGCGGCGAGCAGTACTTC; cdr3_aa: CASSLEGGGEQYF
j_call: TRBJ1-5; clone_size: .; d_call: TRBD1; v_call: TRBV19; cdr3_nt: TGTGCCAGTAGTTCAGGACAGGGGTCGTTTGACCAGCCCCAGCATTTT; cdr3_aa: CASSSGQGSFDQPQHF
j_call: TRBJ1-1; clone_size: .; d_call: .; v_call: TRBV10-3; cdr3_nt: TGTGCCACACATATCAACGCCATGAACACTGAAGCTTTCTTT; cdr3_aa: CATHINAMNTEAFF
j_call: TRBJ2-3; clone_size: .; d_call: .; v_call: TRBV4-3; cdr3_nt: TGCGCCAGCAGCCAAGATCGTGGCGGAAGCACAGATACGCAGTATTTT; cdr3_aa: CASSQDRGGSTDTQYF
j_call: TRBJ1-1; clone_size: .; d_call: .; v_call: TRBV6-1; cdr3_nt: TGTGCCAGCAGTGAAGGATGGCGGGCGAACACTGAAGCTTTCTTT; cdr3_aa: CASSEGWRANTEAFF
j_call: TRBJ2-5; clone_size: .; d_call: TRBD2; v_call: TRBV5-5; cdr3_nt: TGTGCCAGCAGCAGGACCGGGACTAGCGGCGAGACCCAGTACTTC; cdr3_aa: CASSRTGTSGETQYF
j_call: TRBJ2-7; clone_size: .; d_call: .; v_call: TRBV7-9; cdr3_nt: TGTGCCAGCAGCGTCCCCCTTAAGGGCGGGGAGCAGTACTTC; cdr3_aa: CASSVPLKGGEQYF
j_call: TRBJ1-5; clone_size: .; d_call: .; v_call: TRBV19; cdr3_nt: TGTGCCAGTAGTACCTTCCCCGTTTCGGGACACCCTTTTAATCAGCCCCAGCATTTT; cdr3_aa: CASSTFPVSGHPFNQPQHF
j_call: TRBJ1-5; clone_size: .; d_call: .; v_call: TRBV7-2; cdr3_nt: TGTGCCAGCAGCTTAGTCCAGGGCCAAAATCAGCCCCAGCATTTT; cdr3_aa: CASSLVQGQNQPQHF
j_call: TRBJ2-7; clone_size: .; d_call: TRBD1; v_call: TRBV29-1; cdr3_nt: TGCAGCGTTGAAGGGGGGGACAGGGGCGAGCAGTACTTC; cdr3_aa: CSVEGGDRGEQYF
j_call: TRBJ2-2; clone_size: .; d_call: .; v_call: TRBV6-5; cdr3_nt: TGTGCCAGCAGTTCAGCCCCGGGACAAGGAACCGGGGAGCTGTTTTTT; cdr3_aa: CASSSAPGQGTGELFF
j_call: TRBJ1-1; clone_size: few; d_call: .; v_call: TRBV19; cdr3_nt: TGTGCCAGTTCCCGTAGCACCTGGATTAAAGCTTTCTTT; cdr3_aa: CASSRSTWIKAFF
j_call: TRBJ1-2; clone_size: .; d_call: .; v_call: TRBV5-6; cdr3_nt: TGTGCCAGCAGCTCGGTGGGGGCCCAGAGTGGCTACACCTTC; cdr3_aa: CASSSVGAQSGYTF
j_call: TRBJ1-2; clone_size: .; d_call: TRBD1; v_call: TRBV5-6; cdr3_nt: TGTGCCAGCAGCCCCCGGGACAGCCTTTATGGCTACACCTTC; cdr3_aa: CASSPRDSLYGYTF
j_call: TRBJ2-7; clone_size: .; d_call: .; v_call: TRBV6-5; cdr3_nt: TGTGCCAGCGCCAGGGTCTCCTACGGGCAGTACTTC; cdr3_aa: CASARVSYGQYF
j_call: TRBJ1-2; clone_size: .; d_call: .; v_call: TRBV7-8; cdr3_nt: TGTGCCAGCAGCTCCGCCACGGTGTATGGCTACACCTTC; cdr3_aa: CASSSATVYGYTF
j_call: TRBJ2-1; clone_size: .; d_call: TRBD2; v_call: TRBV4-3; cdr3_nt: TGCGCCAGCAGCCATGGGGGGGTTACCAATGAGCAGTTCTTC; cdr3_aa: CASSHGGVTNEQFF
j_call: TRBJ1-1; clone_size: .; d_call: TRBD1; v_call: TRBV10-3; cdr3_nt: TGTGCCATCAGTGAGATGGGACAGGCATCTAAAGCTTTCTTT; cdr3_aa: CAISEMGQASKAFF
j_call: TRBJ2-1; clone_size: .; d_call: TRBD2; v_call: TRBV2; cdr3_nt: TGTGCCAGCAGTGTAAGGTTAGCGGGGACCCTCAATGAGCAGTTCTTC; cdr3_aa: CASSVRLAGTLNEQFF
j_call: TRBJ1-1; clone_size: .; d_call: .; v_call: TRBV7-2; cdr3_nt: TGTGCCAGCAGCCCCCTCACGGGGCAAGCGGGGAAGGCTTTCTTT; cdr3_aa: CASSPLTGQAGKAFF
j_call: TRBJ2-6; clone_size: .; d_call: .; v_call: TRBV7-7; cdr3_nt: TGTGCCAGCAGCCCCGCAGGGGGGCGTGGGGCCAACGTCCTGACTTTC; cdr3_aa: CASSPAGGRGANVLTF